This T cell receptor beta chain was sequenced during a study of CD8 T cells in ankylosing spondylitis. This clonotype was seen repeatedly, ten times or more. What it recognizes is unknown. V lost 3 bases, J lost 2 bases, and 11 bases lay in between. The CDR3 has 14 residues. The study's findings and limits: In reactive arthritis synovial fluid and blood, some motif variants had been reported before. Reports say disease-linked clones showed up significantly more in matched ankylosing spondylitis synovial fluid. For ankylosing spondylitis blood, a TCR beta motif of about 8 highly homologous variants appeared characteristic. Relatively scarce in peripheral blood, disease-linked clones were CD8+.

MiXCR, run by TCRdb on the 5' RACE reads, gives a single entry per CDR3 protein. The sample consists of tens of thousands of distinct CDR3 sequences, 6% of them appearing once. Specimen: blood, either unsorted or a sorted T cell fraction (not recorded which). This receptor was obtained from a male donor with ankylosing spondylitis or in good health (not recorded which). V usage is TRBV12-3 or TRBV12-4 and J usage is TRBJ2-7; tentative D call: TRBD1 (5 bases). CDR3 loop: CASSFEQGTYEQYF. CDR3 coding DNA: TGTGCCAGCAGTTTTGAGCAGGGTACCTACGAGCAGTACTTC.